This T cell receptor (beta chain) stems from a study of T cell responses to AZD1222 COVID-19 vaccine. The length of the CDR3 is 13 residues. Looked up from germline, CDR1 is MDHEN and CDR2 is SYDVKM. The data were produced by immunoSEQ multiplex PCR, yet TCRdb's version contains in-frame clones alone and is incomplete. The profile shows 110,000 to 150,000 clones, approximately 92% of them singletons. Concerning this clone: Sequence at one end of the junction differs from germline and may be a read error.

The source was peripheral blood, collected on day 0 of AZD1222 vaccination. This TCR was sampled from an adult in good health. The V and J genes are TRBV28 and TRBJ1-2, with no clear D. DNA for the CDR3: TGTGCCAGCACCAGGTCGGCGGGGTATCACTGGGGCTTC. It yields the protein CASTRSAGYHWGF.